What follows are 30 T cell receptor beta chains derived from one specimen sequenced in a study of regulatory T cells in long-lasting Graves disease (dated by TCRdb to the early 2020s). Receptor libraries were prepared by multiplex PCR. Sequencing took place on an Illumina HiSeq 4000. CDR3 regions were amplified by Arm-PCR with iRepertoire HTBI primers to construct TCR beta libraries. TCRdb reran the public reads through fastp at Q25 and MiXCR, keeping productive beta chains. Rows are unified per CDR3 protein, each entry keeping the most common DNA and genes. This sample lists approximately 300,000 distinct CDR3 sequences; 18% were detected once. About two fifths of the sample is taken by the ten largest. The time point label of this sample denotes: newly diagnosed GD, antithyroid drugs for less than 3 months. RNA was extracted from PBMCs in TRIzol for both TCR sequencing and RNA sequencing. The sample here was peripheral blood mononuclear cells (PBMCs), taken at new diagnosis, from a patient treated with antithyroid drugs. The receptors were gathered from a female donor with Graves disease.

The rearrangement joins TRBV6-1 to TRBJ1-6; D is unclear. From germline, CDR1 is MNHNS and CDR2 SASEGT. The V end was cut by 5 bases, the J end by 0 bases, with 14 bases between. CDR3 length: 17 residues. The CDR3: CASSRKHLGSYNSPLHF. CDR3 DNA sequence: TGTGCCAGCAGTCGCAAACATTTAGGCTCCTATAATTCACCCCTCCACTTT.

This clonotype was observed many times. The chain recombines TRBV29-1 with TRBJ2-2; perhaps TRBD2 as D (6 bases). V gave up 3 bases and J gave up 4 bases, with 9 bases separating them. The CDR3 loop spans 13 amino acids. Germline lookup yields CDR1 SQVTM and CDR2 ANQGSEA. The CDR3 protein is CSVDLRGTGELFF. DNA for the CDR3: TGCAGCGTTGATTTGCGGGGCACCGGGGAGCTGTTTTTT.

This chain joins TRBV29-1 and TRBJ1-1; possible D gene TRBD1, 5 bases. Germline V gene lookup returns CDR1 SQVTM and CDR2 ANQGSEA. The CDR3 is 13 amino acids. Trimming took 4 bases from V and 7 from J, leaving 16 bases between them. The CDR3: CSVVQGGNNEAFF. For the CDR3, the DNA is TGCAGCGTTGTCCAGGGAGGGAATAATGAAGCTTTCTTT.

In its sample, this clonotype was seen many times. The gene calls are TRBV19 and TRBJ2-2, with TRBD2 as a possible D gene (5 bases). From germline, CDR1 is LNHDA and CDR2 SQIVND (reference sequence). The CDR3 is 15 residues long. V dropped 6 bases and J dropped 5 bases, with 16 bases sitting between them. The CDR3 loop is CASRTVGVGTGELFF. The CDR3 region has the DNA TGTGCCAGTAGAACCGTCGGGGTCGGAACCGGGGAGCTGTTTTTT.

Note on this clonotype: Germline and junction disagree at one end, which may indicate a read error. The chain combines TRBV6-1 with TRBJ2-1; TRBD2 aligns across 9 bases. The length of the CDR3 is 15 residues. CDR1 MNHNS and CDR2 SASEGT come from the germline V gene. The CDR3 DNA is TGTGCCAGCAGACCCCTTCCTAGCGGGAACAATGAGCGGTTCTTC. Residues: CASRPLPSGNNERFF.

The chain joins TRBV13 to TRBJ2-1; the match to TRBD2 covers 14 bases. Germline trimming cut 5 bases from V and 0 bases from J; bases unmatched to any gene: 9. This CDR3 contains 19 residues. Germline-derived CDR1 and CDR2 are PRHDT and FYEKMQ (reference sequence). DNA for the CDR3: TGTGCCAGCAGCACCCGGACTAGCGGGAGGCCGAGCTCCTACAATGAGCAGTTCTTC. Amino acid sequence: CASSTRTSGRPSSYNEQFF.

This clonotype was picked up a small number of times. The chain carries TRBV6-9 and TRBJ2-2, with D hard to call. Germline assignment: CDR1 MNHGY and CDR2 SVAAGI. The CDR3 runs to 15 residues. Trimming took off 3 bases at V and 5 bases at J, with 13 bases between the two ends. The CDR3 loop is CASSYVEGVTGELFF. The CDR3 DNA sequence: TGTGCCAGCAGTTACGTCGAAGGCGTTACCGGGGAGCTGTTTTTT.

The sample holds many counts of this clonotype. The V call is TRBV28, the J call TRBJ1-4; D remains ambiguous. The V gene lost 1 base and the J gene lost 13 bases, with 13 bases spanning the gap. The germline V gene has CDR1 MDHEN and CDR2 SYDVKM. This CDR3 comprises 13 residues. In nucleotides, the CDR3 is TGTGCCAGCAGTTTATTAGGGTCCGGGCGACTGTTTTTT. It is translated as CASSLLGSGRLFF.

This clonotype occurred many times. The chain employs TRBV9 and TRBJ1-5; D is perhaps TRBD1 (5 bases). Trimming cost V 3 bases and J 7 bases, with 11 bases left between them. CDR1 is SGDLS, CDR2 YYNGEE, per germline. CDR3 length: 13 residues. This CDR3 is CASSADQGQPQHF. In DNA, the CDR3 is TGTGCCAGCAGCGCCGATCAGGGCCAGCCCCAGCATTTT. Full variable domain (missing parts from reference TRBV9 and TRBJ1-5): DSGVTQTPKHLITATGQRVTLRCSPRSGDLSVYWYQQSLDQGLQFLIQYYNGEERAKGNILERFSAQQFPDLHSELNLSSLELGDSALYFCASSADQGQPQHFGDGTRLSIL.

Regarding this clonotype: Since a much larger clone is just one base distant, this may be a read error. This rearrangement joins TRBV2 to TRBJ2-1; D is unclear. Looked up from germline, CDR1 is SNHLY and CDR2 is FYNNEI. The CDR3 length is 15 residues. V was pared by 4 bases and J by 7 bases, with 17 bases between. CDR3 bases: TGTGCCAGCAGTGGGCACTACTCCACGGGTAATGAGCAGTTCTTC. It translates to CASSGHYSTGNEQFF.

This clonotype has more than one count but fewer than ten. This chain uses TRBV19 with TRBJ1-5, with D possibly matching TRBD1 (5 bases). The V end was cut by 3 bases, the J end by 7 bases, with 25 bases between. The germline CDR1 and CDR2 sequences are LNHDA and SQIVND (reference sequence). The CDR3 is 18 amino acids. The CDR3 protein is CASSIFIVGGGKGQPQHF. Here the CDR3 DNA reads TGTGCCAGTAGTATCTTCATCGTGGGTGGGGGTAAGGGACAGCCCCAGCATTTT.

In its sample, this clonotype was seen many times. This chain uses TRBV28 with TRBJ1-6, with a weak D call TRBD1 (6 bases). The CDR3 spans 16 residues. Germline CDR1 reads MDHEN; CDR2 reads SYDVKM. The V gene lost 7 bases and the J gene lost 10 bases, with 23 bases spanning the gap. The CDR3 DNA reads TGTGCCAGCACCCTCTGGAGGGGGGGGGCTCGGTCACCCCTCCACTTT. This encodes CASTLWRGGARSPLHF.

This clonotype was counted between two and nine times. The CDR3 DNA reads as TGTGCCAGCAGCCAAGGGACTAGCGGTTACGAGCAGTACTTC. The encoded protein is CASSQGTSGYEQYF. The chain couples TRBV4-2 to TRBJ2-7; 10 positions match TRBD2. J lost 4 bases, V lost 1 base, and 1 base had no gene match. Per the germline V gene, CDR1 is LGHNA and CDR2 is YNFKEQ. The CDR3 spans 14 residues.

This clonotype has a count of ten or more. The chain couples TRBV20-1 to TRBJ2-7, with 10 nucleotides matching TRBD2. The V gene's germline CDR1 is DFQATT and CDR2 SNEGSKA (reference sequence). The CDR3 is 15 residues long. After removal of 6 bases from V and 2 bases from J, the junction contained 10 bases not matched to a gene. CDR3 amino acids: CSARTSGRVPYEQYF. CDR3 sequence (DNA): TGCAGTGCCAGAACGAGCGGGAGGGTTCCCTACGAGCAGTACTTC.

J is TRBJ2-1 and V is TRBV14; TRBD2 aligns across 9 bases. V lost 0 bases, J lost 4 bases, and 4 bases stayed unmatched. Germline V gene lookup returns CDR1 SGHDN and CDR2 FVKESK. CDR3 length: 16 residues. The CDR3 nucleotides are TGTGCCAGCAGCCAAGAGGGTAGCGGGAGTTACAATGAGCAGTTCTTC. The encoded protein is CASSQEGSGSYNEQFF.

This clonotype showed up many times. This chain joins TRBV10-3 and TRBJ1-2; tentative D call: TRBD1 (6 bases). V shed 10 bases and J shed 7 bases, with 19 bases lying between them. CDR3 size: 13 residues. Germline lookup yields CDR1 ENHRY and CDR2 SYGVKD. DNA for the CDR3: TGTGCCACAGCTCCCGAGGGGGTGGGTGGCTACACCTTC. Translated, it gives CATAPEGVGGYTF.

This clonotype was recorded many times. V and J are TRBV28 and TRBJ2-5, with D maybe TRBD1 (5 bases). V was clipped by 2 bases and J by 0 bases, with 13 bases between them. Germline V lookup: CDR1 MDHEN, CDR2 SYDVKM. The CDR3 is 16 amino acids. CDR3 in DNA: TGTGCCAGCAGTTTAGCGGCAGGGATGTACCAAGAGACCCAGTACTTC. The encoded protein is CASSLAAGMYQETQYF.

This clonotype has only a few counts. This chain links TRBV18 with TRBJ2-2, with 11 bases identical to TRBD2. Germline V CDR1 and CDR2: KGHSH, LQKENI. This CDR3 region has 19 residues. V shed 3 bases, J shed 0 bases, and the junction held 9 bases outside the gene matches. CDR3 loop: CASSPLMASGRTNTGELFF. The CDR3 DNA sequence: TGTGCCAGCTCACCTTTGATGGCTAGCGGGAGGACGAACACCGGGGAGCTGTTTTTT. The full variable domain, with the rest looked up from reference TRBV18 and TRBJ2-2, is NAGVMQNPRHLVRRRGQEARLRCSPMKGHSHVYWYRQLPEEGLKFMVYLQKENIIDESGMPKERFSAEFPKEGPSILRIQQVVRGDSAAYFCASSPLMASGRTNTGELFFGEGSRLTVL.

This clonotype was detected only a few times. This chain links TRBV29-1 with TRBJ2-5; 8 nucleotides agree with TRBD1. CDR3 size: 12 residues. Germline CDR1 is SQVTM and CDR2 is ANQGSEA. The ends lost 3 bases at V and 4 bases at J; junction bases unmatched: 1. The CDR3 loop is CSVETGAETQYF. DNA of the CDR3: TGCAGCGTTGAGACAGGGGCAGAGACCCAGTACTTC.

This clonotype appeared many times. The CDR3 nucleotides read TGTGCCAGCGGCCGCCGTCATACAGTGGGAGAAGCTTTCTTT. Its protein product is CASGRRHTVGEAFF. The chain links TRBV27 to TRBJ1-1; no clear D gene. In germline, CDR1 is MNHEY, CDR2 SMNVEV (reference sequence). V was clipped by 8 bases and J by 8 bases, with 21 bases between them. The CDR3 has 14 amino acids.

This clonotype was seen ten or more times. The chain combines TRBV25-1 with TRBJ2-3, with a tentative D call TRBD1 (5 bases). The germline V and J ends were trimmed by 6 bases and 0 bases, with 7 bases remaining between them. CDR1 and CDR2 from the germline V gene are MGHDK and SYGVNS. The CDR3 extends over 13 amino acids. Here the CDR3 reads CASRTVSTDTQYF. DNA for the CDR3: TGTGCCAGCAGGACAGTCAGCACAGATACGCAGTATTTT.

The table lists this clonotype with many counts. Compared with germline, one end of the junction differs, possibly owing to a read error. The chain has TRBV20-1 and TRBJ1-1; D is possibly TRBD1 (6 bases). This CDR3 has 13 amino acids. CDR1 is DFQATT, CDR2 SNEGSKA, per germline (reference sequence). The CDR3 here is CSARGGIRAEAFF. The CDR3 DNA is TGCAGTGCAAGAGGGGGGATCAGAGCTGAAGCTTTCTTT.

This clonotype was recorded many times. The chain is built from TRBV7-9 and TRBJ2-5; D gene unclear. The V end lost 1 base, the J end lost 4 bases, and 13 bases lay between the germline ends. The germline gives CDR1 SEHNR, CDR2 FQNEAQ (reference sequence). This CDR3 is 15 amino acids long. The CDR3 DNA reads TGTGCCAGCAGCTTAGGACTCCTTTTTTCAGAGACCCAGTACTTC. Translation gives CASSLGLLFSETQYF.

The genes are TRBV4-2 and TRBJ2-1; 10 bases match TRBD2. This CDR3 is 17 amino acids long. CDR1 and CDR2 (germline): LGHNA, YNFKEQ. V gave up 3 bases and J gave up 0 bases; unmatched junction bases: 5. CDR3: CASSQGTSASSYNEQFF. In nucleotides, the CDR3 is TGTGCCAGCAGCCAGGGGACTAGCGCGAGCTCCTACAATGAGCAGTTCTTC.

The chain joins TRBV30 to TRBJ1-4; 7 bases are a match to TRBD1. There are 16 residues in the CDR3. Germline V gene data show CDR1 as GTSNPN and CDR2 as SVGIG (reference sequence). With 0 bases clipped from V and 8 bases from J, the junction kept 12 bases outside the gene matches. The CDR3 coding sequence is TGTGCCTGGAGTGTACCCGGGCCAGGGGGAGAAGAAAAACTGTTTTTT. Encoded protein: CAWSVPGPGGEEKLFF.

This clonotype was counted many times. CDR3: CASSRQFQETQYF. CDR3 sequence (DNA): TGTGCCAGCAGCCGACAGTTCCAAGAGACCCAGTACTTC. The chain combines TRBV14 with TRBJ2-5, with D perhaps matching TRBD1 (5 bases). Trimming removed 4 bases at V and 1 base at J, with 7 bases between. Germline CDR1 reads SGHDN; CDR2 reads FVKESK. The CDR3 runs to 13 residues.

This clonotype was seen more than once but under ten times. Just one base apart from a much larger clone, this may be a read error. V is TRBV10-3 and J is TRBJ2-7, with D tentatively TRBD1 or TRBD2 (5 bases each). Looked up from germline, CDR1 is ENHRY and CDR2 is SYGVKD. This CDR3 comprises 13 residues. CDR3 DNA: TGTACCATCAGTGCCCCGGAGAGGGGCGAGCAGTACTTC. It translates to CTISAPERGEQYF.

This clonotype appeared a single time. This may come from a read error, since a much larger clone is one base off. The gene calls are TRBV11-2 and TRBJ2-7; maybe TRBD1 (6 bases). Germline-derived CDR1 and CDR2 are SGHAT and FQNNGV. This CDR3 comprises 12 residues. V lost 5 bases to trimming and J lost 9 bases, with 14 bases between them. In DNA, the CDR3 is TGTGCCAGCAGCCTCACAGGGACCGGGCAGTACTTC. It codes for CASSLTGTGQYF.

The chain employs TRBV12-3 or TRBV12-4 and TRBJ1-2; D unclear. The CDR3 is 12 amino acids. Trimming removed 2 bases at V and 8 bases at J, with 9 bases between. CDR3 residues: CASSLSGRGYTF. Written as DNA, the CDR3 is TGTGCCAGCAGTTTATCCGGGAGAGGCTACACCTTC.

This clonotype has ten or more counts. The rearrangement links TRBV20-1 to TRBJ2-3, with 10 bases identical to TRBD2. The CDR3 sequence is 16 residues long. Trimming took 1 base from V and 0 from J; bases not matched to a gene: 4. Germline assignment: CDR1 DFQATT and CDR2 SNEGSKA (reference sequence). CDR3 in amino acids: CSARGGLAESTDTQYF. The CDR3 nucleotides are TGCAGTGCTAGAGGAGGACTAGCGGAAAGCACAGATACGCAGTATTTT.